This T cell receptor beta chain comes out of a study of regulatory T cells in long-lasting Graves disease. General study points: Only a small sample size was used, which may have cut accuracy. Patients with persistent disease shared under 3,500 public clonotypes, outpacing the approximately 920 shared by new patients.

Researchers made TCR beta libraries by using iRepertoire HTBI primers and running Arm-PCR on CDR3 regions. TCRdb independently ran MiXCR on the multiplex PCR reads; one entry per CDR3 protein. The table records roughly 420,000 distinct CDR3 sequences, about 16% of them present only once. The V gene end was trimmed by 0 bases and the J gene end by 6 bases; junction bases not matched to a gene: 1. The CDR3 consists of 14 residues. The V gene's germline CDR1 is MRHNA and CDR2 SNTAGT. The sample's time point: newly diagnosed GD, antithyroid drugs for less than 3 months. With RNA extracted from PBMCs as input, the TCR library was made. The peripheral blood volume drawn was about 10 milliliters, and it was collected into EDTA tubes. Details on this clonotype: Its target is not known.

This sample also appeared in a second study, on T cells in Graves' hyperthyroidism and ophthalmopathy. From that second work: Diagnoses used clinical symptoms, serum thyroxine and TRAb, thyroid ultrasound and orbital computed tomography.

The sample in question was peripheral blood mononuclear cells (PBMCs), obtained at new diagnosis, from a patient treated with antithyroid drugs. The chain uses TRBV6-4 and TRBJ1-2; 10 nucleotides agree with TRBD1. The receptor's source is a woman aged 25 to 39 with Graves disease. The CDR3 here is CASSDSGTGDGYTF. CDR3 DNA sequence: TGTGCCAGCAGTGACTCTGGGACAGGGGATGGCTACACCTTC.